This TCR beta chain was sequenced for a study of blood T cell repertoires in COVID-19 (dated by TCRdb to 2019 to 2021). At the level of the whole study: The collaborator samples originated in the United States, Italy and Spain and spanned the acute and convalescent phases of COVID-19. The prospective study material was composed of cDNA or gDNA derived from T cells, B-cell-depleted T cells, or PBMCs. HLA class I and class II types, where available, came from metadata supplied by the sample provider rather than from assay-based typing. A de-identified subject ID, COVID-19 status, age in years and sex were almost always included in the sample metadata. A freely available public database, intended as a resource for researchers studying the immune response to SARS-CoV-2, is where the repertoires were released. Samples were obtained from the ongoing ImmuneRACE study (first 160 participants) and from approximately 1,200 subjects provided by 6 global collaborators. Subjects who had been exposed to COVID-19, were actively infected with it, or had recovered from it provided the deeply sampled blood TCRbeta repertoires that made up the dataset.

Regarding this clone: Its antigen remains unidentified. It has no much larger one-base neighbor in the sample; base qualities were not kept.

In the prospective study, participants were about 18 to 95 years old, resided in about 25 geographic areas of the United States, and were enrolled through a virtual design. To assign participants to cohorts, the prospective study relied on clinical history that participants themselves reported in a screening survey and a study questionnaire. In the prospective study, whole blood, serum and a nasopharyngeal or oropharyngeal swab were collected from each participant by mobile phlebotomists. Prospective study participants could optionally give additional blood draws and questionnaires over an approximately 2-month period. Before DNA extraction, blood samples from the prospective study were shipped at room temperature or frozen. TCRbeta CDR3 regions were amplified from genomic DNA by means of the immunoSEQ Assay, a bias-controlled multiplex PCR. The study's own analysis went as follows. The number of nucleated cells in each sample was estimated by amplification of reference gene primers within the assay. Sequence reads were collapsed and filtered to measure the absolute abundance of every unique TCRbeta CDR3 rearrangement. For each sample, productive Simpson clonality was calculated as the square root of Simpson's diversity index across productive rearrangements. TCRdb re-hosts the immuneACCESS table, in-frame sequences only. Its copies lack some clones; in the studies checked, an unresolved V gene accounts for under half of them, and the cause for the rest is not known. V and J calls and clone size follow that table, whereas D and trimming were derived from the DNA. In this sample the table shows some 190,000 clones, roughly 88% of which occur a single time. The ten largest clones capture 5% to 7% of the sample.

V is cut by 2 bases and J by 4 bases, and the space between the germline ends is 9 bases. Spanning cysteine to phenylalanine, the CDR3 consists of 14 amino acids. The sequence is cut down to CDR3 DNA, 42 bases in frame from base 1. The germline V gene encodes CDR1 SGHAT and CDR2 FQNNGV. Summary of the overall study and its limitations: The quantity of clinical and demographic metadata differed by source and by participant and was supplied without curation.

Material for sequencing was PBMCs or T cells enriched from blood (not recorded which). The TCR originated in a middle-aged man with acute COVID-19. The chain joins TRBV11-2 to TRBJ2-1, with no confidently assigned D gene. The base sequence is TGTGCCAGCAGCTTATCCCCAACTTACAATGAGCAGTTCTTC. Its product reads: CASSLSPTYNEQFF. The full variable domain, with segments outside the CDR3 supplied by the reference TRBV11-2 and TRBJ2-1 proteins, appears as EAGVAQSPRYKIIEKRQSVAFWCNPISGHATLYWYQQILGQGPKLLIQFQNNGVVDDSQLPKDRFSAERLKGVDSTLKIQPAKLEDSAVYLCASSLSPTYNEQFFGPGTRLTVL.